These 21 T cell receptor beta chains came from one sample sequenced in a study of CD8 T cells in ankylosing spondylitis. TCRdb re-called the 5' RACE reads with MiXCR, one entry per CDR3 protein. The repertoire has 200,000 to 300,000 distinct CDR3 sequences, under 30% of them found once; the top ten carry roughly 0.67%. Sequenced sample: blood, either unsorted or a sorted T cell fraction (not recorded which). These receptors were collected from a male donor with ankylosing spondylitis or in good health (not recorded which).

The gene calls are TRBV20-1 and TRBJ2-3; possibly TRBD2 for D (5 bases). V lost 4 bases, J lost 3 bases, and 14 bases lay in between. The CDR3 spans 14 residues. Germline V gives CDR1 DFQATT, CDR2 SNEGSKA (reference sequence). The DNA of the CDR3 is TGCAGTGCTACAACCCCATCGGGGACAGATACGCAGTATTTT. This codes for CSATTPSGTDTQYF.

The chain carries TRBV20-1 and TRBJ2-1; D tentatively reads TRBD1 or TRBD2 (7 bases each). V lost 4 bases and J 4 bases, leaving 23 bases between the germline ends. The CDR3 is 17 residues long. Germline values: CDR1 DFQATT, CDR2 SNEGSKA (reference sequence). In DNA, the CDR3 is TGCAGTGCTATAGACCCAGGGGGGGCGAACCTATACAATGAGCAGTTCTTC. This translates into CSAIDPGGANLYNEQFF.

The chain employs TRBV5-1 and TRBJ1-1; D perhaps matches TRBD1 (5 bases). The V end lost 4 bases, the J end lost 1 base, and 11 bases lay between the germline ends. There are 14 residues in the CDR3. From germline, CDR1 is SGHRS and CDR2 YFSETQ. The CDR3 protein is CASSLQTENTEAFF. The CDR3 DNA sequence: TGCGCCAGCAGCCTCCAGACAGAGAACACTGAAGCTTTCTTT.

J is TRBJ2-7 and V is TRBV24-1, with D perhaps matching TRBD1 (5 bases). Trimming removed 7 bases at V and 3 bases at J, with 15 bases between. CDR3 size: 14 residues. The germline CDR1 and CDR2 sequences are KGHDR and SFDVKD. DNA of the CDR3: TGTGCCACCAGGCCCGAGACAGCGATCTACGAGCAGTACTTC. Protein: CATRPETAIYEQYF.

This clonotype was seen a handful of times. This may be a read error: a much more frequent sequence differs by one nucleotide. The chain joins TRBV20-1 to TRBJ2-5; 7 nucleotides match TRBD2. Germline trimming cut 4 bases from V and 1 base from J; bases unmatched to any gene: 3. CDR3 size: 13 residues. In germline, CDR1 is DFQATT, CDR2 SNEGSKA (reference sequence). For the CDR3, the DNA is TGCAGTGCTATCGGGGGGACCCAAGAGACCCAGTACTTC. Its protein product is CSAIGGTQETQYF.

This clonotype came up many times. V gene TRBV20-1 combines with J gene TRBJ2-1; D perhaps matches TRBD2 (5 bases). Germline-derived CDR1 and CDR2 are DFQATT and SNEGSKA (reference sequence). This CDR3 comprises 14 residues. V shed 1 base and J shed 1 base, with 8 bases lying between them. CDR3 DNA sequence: TGCAGTGCTAGAGTCGGGGTGTCCTACAATGAGCAGTTCTTC. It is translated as CSARVGVSYNEQFF.

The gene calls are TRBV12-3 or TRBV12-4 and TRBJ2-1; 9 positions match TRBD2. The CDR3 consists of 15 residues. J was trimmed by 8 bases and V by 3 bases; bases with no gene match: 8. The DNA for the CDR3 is TGTGCCAGCAGTTTGTGGCGGGGGGGCCAGGATGAGCAGTTCTTC. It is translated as CASSLWRGGQDEQFF.

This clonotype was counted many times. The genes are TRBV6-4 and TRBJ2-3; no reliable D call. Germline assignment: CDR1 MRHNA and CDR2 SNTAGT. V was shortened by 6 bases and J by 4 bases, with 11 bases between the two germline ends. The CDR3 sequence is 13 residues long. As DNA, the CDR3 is TGTGCCAGCAGACGCTCCTATTCAGATACGCAGTATTTT. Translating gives CASRRSYSDTQYF.

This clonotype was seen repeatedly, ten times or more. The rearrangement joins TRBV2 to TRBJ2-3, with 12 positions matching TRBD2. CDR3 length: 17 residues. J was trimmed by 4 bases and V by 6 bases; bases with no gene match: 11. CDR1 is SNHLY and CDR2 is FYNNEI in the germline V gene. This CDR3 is CASSPGTSGLRADTQYF. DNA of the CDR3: TGTGCCAGCAGCCCCGGGACTAGCGGGTTAAGAGCAGATACGCAGTATTTT.

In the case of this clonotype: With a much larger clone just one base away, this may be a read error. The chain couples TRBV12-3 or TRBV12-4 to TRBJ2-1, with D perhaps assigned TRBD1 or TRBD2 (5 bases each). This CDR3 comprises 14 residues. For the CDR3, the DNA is TGTGCCAGCAGTTGGGGACGAAAACAGAATGATCAGTTCTTC. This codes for CASSWGRKQNDQFF.

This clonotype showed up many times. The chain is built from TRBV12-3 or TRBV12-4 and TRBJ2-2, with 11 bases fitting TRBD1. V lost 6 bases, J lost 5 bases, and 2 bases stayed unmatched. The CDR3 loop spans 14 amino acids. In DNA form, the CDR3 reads TGTGCCAGCAGAGGGACAGGGGGAACCGGGGAGCTGTTTTTT. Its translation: CASRGTGGTGELFF.

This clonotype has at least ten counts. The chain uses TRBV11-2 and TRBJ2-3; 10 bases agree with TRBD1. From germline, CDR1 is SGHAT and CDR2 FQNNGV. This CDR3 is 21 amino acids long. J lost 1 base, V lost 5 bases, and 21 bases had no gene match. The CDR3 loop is CASSDTRGQGFKNLRTDTQYF. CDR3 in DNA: TGTGCCAGCAGCGATACAAGGGGACAGGGGTTTAAGAACCTCCGCACAGATACGCAGTATTTT. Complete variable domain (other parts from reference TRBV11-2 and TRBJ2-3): EAGVAQSPRYKIIEKRQSVAFWCNPISGHATLYWYQQILGQGPKLLIQFQNNGVVDDSQLPKDRFSAERLKGVDSTLKIQPAKLEDSAVYLCASSDTRGQGFKNLRTDTQYFGPGTRLTVL.

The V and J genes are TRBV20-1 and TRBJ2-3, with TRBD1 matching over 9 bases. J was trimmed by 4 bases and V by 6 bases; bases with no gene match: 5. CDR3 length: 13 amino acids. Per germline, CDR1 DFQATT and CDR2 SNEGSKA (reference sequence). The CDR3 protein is CSASGTGPDTQYF. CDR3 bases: TGCAGTGCCTCCGGGACAGGGCCAGATACGCAGTATTTT.

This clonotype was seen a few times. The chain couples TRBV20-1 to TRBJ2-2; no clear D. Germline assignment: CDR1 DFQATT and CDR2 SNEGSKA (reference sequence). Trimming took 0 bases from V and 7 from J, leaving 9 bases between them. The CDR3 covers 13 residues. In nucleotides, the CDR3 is TGCAGTGCTAGAGATGTGCTCGGCGGGGAGCTGTTTTTT. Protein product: CSARDVLGGELFF.

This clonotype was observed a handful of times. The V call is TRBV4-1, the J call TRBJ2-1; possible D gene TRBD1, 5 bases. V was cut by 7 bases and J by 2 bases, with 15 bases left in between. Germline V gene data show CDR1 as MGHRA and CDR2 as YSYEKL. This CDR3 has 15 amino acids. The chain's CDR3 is CASKQGWGTYNEQFF. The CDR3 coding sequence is TGCGCCAGCAAACAAGGCTGGGGCACCTACAATGAGCAGTTCTTC.

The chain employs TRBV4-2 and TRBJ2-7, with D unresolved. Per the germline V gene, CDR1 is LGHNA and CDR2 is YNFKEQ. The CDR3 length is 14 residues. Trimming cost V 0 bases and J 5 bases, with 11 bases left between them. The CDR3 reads CASSQDIGDDEQYF. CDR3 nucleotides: TGTGCCAGCAGCCAAGATATTGGCGACGACGAGCAGTACTTC.

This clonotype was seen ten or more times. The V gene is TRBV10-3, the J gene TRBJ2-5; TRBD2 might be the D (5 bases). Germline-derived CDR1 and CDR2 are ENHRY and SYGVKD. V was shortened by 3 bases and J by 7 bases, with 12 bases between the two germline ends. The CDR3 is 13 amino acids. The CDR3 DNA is TGTGCCATCAGTGATCGGCAGGACTTGACCCAGTACTTC. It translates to CAISDRQDLTQYF.

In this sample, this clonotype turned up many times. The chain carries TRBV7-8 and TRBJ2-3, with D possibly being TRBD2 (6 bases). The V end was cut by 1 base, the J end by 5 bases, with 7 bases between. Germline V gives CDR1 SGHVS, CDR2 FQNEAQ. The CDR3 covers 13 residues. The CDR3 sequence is CASSLGRGDTQYF. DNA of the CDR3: TGTGCCAGCAGCTTAGGGAGGGGAGATACGCAGTATTTT. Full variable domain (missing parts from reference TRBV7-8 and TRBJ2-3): GAGVSQSPRYKVAKRGQDVALRCDPISGHVSLFWYQQALGQGPEFLTYFQNEAQLDKSGLPSDRFFAERPEGSVSTLKIQRTQQEDSAVYLCASSLGRGDTQYFGPGTRLTVL.

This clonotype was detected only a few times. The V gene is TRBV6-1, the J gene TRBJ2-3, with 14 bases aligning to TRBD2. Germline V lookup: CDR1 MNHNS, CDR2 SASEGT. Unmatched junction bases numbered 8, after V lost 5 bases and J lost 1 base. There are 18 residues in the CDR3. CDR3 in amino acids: CASSLASTSGGGTDTQYF. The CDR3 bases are TGTGCCAGCAGTCTCGCCTCGACTAGCGGGGGGGGCACAGATACGCAGTATTTT.

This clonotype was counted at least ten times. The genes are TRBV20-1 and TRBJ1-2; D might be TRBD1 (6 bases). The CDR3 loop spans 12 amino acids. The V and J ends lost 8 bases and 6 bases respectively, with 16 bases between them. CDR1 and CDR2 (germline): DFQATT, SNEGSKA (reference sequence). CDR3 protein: CSPTGGADGYTF. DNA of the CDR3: TGCAGTCCTACGGGGGGGGCGGATGGCTACACCTTC.

CDR3 sequence: CSARQGGAGDDTQYF. Here the CDR3 DNA reads TGCAGTGCTAGACAGGGGGGAGCGGGGGATGATACGCAGTATTTT. This rearrangement joins TRBV20-1 to TRBJ2-3; a weak D match, TRBD2 (8 bases). The CDR3 sequence is 15 residues long. Germline loops: CDR1 DFQATT, CDR2 SNEGSKA (reference sequence). V was cut by 2 bases and J by 6 bases, with 18 bases left in between.